This is a list of T cell receptor beta chains from one sample in a study of response to subunit inactivated influenza vaccine. Each CDR3 protein gets one entry after TCRdb re-called the RT-PCR reads with MiXCR. The table lists 500,000 to 600,000 distinct CDR3 sequences, about 17% of them singletons. The source was CD4+ T cells sorted from PBMCs, collected 23 to 25 months after vaccination. The receptors were gathered from a man aged 45 to 75 who received an inactivated influenza vaccine. Each CDR3 is given without its conserved first and last residue. The order of the fields is V gene, clone size, J gene, CDR3 protein. Where a row states a size, it is once, few, many or the class of an expanded clone; other rows omit it.

TRBV20-1	-	TRBJ1-1	SARDRRGDSNSEAF
TRBV20-1	-	TRBJ2-1	SARVAAGGSNEQF
TRBV28	-	TRBJ2-5	ASSSRRATQY
TRBV13	-	TRBJ1-6	ASSLDSGVGNSPLH
TRBV4-3	-	TRBJ2-1	ASSQDLTGGGSLVF
TRBV14	once	TRBJ2-3	ASSELPGTSTDTQY
TRBV20-1	-	TRBJ2-3	SAWTSAPSTDTQY
TRBV28	few	TRBJ2-1	ASTSQQGRKNEQF
TRBV7-8	-	TRBJ2-3	ASSFPSSTSGSTDTQY
TRBV21-1	-	TRBJ2-3	ASIRTEITDTQY
TRBV5-1	many	TRBJ1-2	ASSATRTVYGYT
TRBV3-1	few	TRBJ2-3	ASSQETDTYTDTQY
TRBV15	few	TRBJ2-5	ATSREFGREETQY
TRBV6-5	few	TRBJ1-2	ASSYGRGHYGYT
TRBV12-3/TRBV12-4	-	TRBJ1-4	ASSFFATNEKLF
TRBV21-1	-	TRBJ2-7	ASSKAVSEQY
TRBV5-5	many	TRBJ1-2	ASSSTEANYGYT
TRBV20-1	few	TRBJ2-7	SASRPGGALHEQY
TRBV10-3	few	TRBJ2-3	AISEGDRGPDTQY
TRBV2	-	TRBJ2-6	ASSVEGRSGANVLT
TRBV19	few	TRBJ2-5	ASSIAGRQETQY
TRBV10-2	few	TRBJ2-1	ASSGERGPYNEQF
TRBV6-5	-	TRBJ2-3	ASSQERGAGGTDTQY
TRBV7-6	-	TRBJ2-2	TSGHGNTGELF